What follows are 30 T cell receptor beta chains derived from one specimen sequenced in a study of T cells in localized non-small cell lung cancer (dated by TCRdb to about 2020). The library was generated by the immunoSEQ multiplex PCR assay. TCRdb provides this immuneACCESS table in a form limited to in-frame rearrangements. Some clones are lacking; in checked studies, under half of them reflect an unresolved V gene, and why the rest are absent is not known. In this sample the table shows more than 20,000 clones, about 90% of which occur a single time. The ten top clones hold around 7% of the sample. The sample was peripheral blood, taken before any cancer treatment. The receptors here all came from a male donor older than 55 with stage I squamous cell lung carcinoma.

This chain connects TRBV6-6 to TRBJ2-7; D is uncertain. CDR1 and CDR2 from the germline V gene are MNHNY and SVGAGI (reference sequence). The V end lost 0 bases, the J end lost 4 bases, and 7 bases lay between the germline ends. CDR3 length: 13 residues. CDR3: CASSYSGPYEQYF. CDR3 coding DNA: TGTGCCAGCAGTTACTCGGGTCCATACGAGCAGTACTTC.

The chain recombines TRBV27 with TRBJ2-7, with TRBD1 as a possible D gene (7 bases). The V gene lost 6 bases and the J gene lost 3 bases, with 12 bases spanning the gap. The CDR3 covers 13 residues. CDR1 is MNHEY and CDR2 is SMNVEV in the germline V gene (reference sequence). The CDR3 sequence is CASRGGQYYEQYF. The CDR3 region has the DNA TGTGCCAGCAGGGGGGGACAGTACTACGAGCAGTACTTC.

The V gene is TRBV27, the J gene TRBJ1-1, with D possibly matching TRBD1 (5 bases). The germline CDR1 and CDR2 sequences are MNHEY and SMNVEV (reference sequence). This CDR3 has 13 amino acids. Trimming left V 3 bases short and J 8 bases short, with 13 bases between. CDR3 sequence reads: CASSLVGQGEAFF. In DNA, the CDR3 is TGTGCCAGCAGTTTGGTGGGGCAGGGAGAAGCTTTCTTT.

The V gene is TRBV7-2, the J gene TRBJ2-7, with no clear D. CDR1 is SGHTA and CDR2 is FQGNSA in the germline V gene. Trimming stripped 1 base from V and 0 bases from J, with 7 bases between. The CDR3 covers 14 residues. The CDR3 here is CASSLGHSSYEQYF. CDR3 DNA: TGTGCCAGCAGCTTAGGGCACAGCTCCTACGAGCAGTACTTC. The whole variable domain, filled in from reference TRBV7-2 and TRBJ2-7, reads GAGVSQSPSNKVTEKGKDVELRCDPISGHTALYWYRQSLGQGLEFLIYFQGNSAPDKSGLPSDRFSAERTGGSVSTLTIQRTQQEDSAVYLCASSLGHSSYEQYFGPGTRLTVT.

This chain joins TRBV27 and TRBJ1-3, with D unclear. Trimming removed 6 bases from V and 0 bases from J, with 6 bases in between. CDR3 size: 13 residues. Germline V gene sequence: CDR1 MNHEY, CDR2 SMNVEV (reference sequence). CDR3 in DNA: TGTGCCAGCAGCCGGAACTCTGGAAACACCATATATTTT. Translated, it gives CASSRNSGNTIYF.

The rearrangement links TRBV4-1 to TRBJ1-5, with D possibly matching TRBD1 (5 bases). Germline V gives CDR1 MGHRA, CDR2 YSYEKL. V dropped 0 bases and J dropped 0 bases, with 21 bases sitting between them. The CDR3 runs to 20 residues. The CDR3 region has the DNA TGCGCCAGCAGCCAAGATTTCATCGGGAAGGGACCTTATAGCAATCAGCCCCAGCATTTT. Its protein is CASSQDFIGKGPYSNQPQHF.

The gene calls are TRBV6-4 and TRBJ2-3; 9 nucleotides line up with TRBD2. V gave up 5 bases and J gave up 0 bases; unmatched junction bases: 3. The CDR3 is made up of 15 amino acids. Germline V gene data show CDR1 as MRHNA and CDR2 as SNTAGT. The CDR3 DNA is TGTGCCAGCAGTCCTAGCGGGGCTAGCACAGATACGCAGTATTTT. It codes for CASSPSGASTDTQYF.

This clone is a singleton in its sample. This chain connects TRBV18 to TRBJ2-3; TRBD2 agrees at 8 bases. The CDR3 sequence is 17 residues long. The germline V gene encodes CDR1 KGHSH and CDR2 LQKENI. V lost 6 bases and J lost 6; bases outside the gene matches: 17. CDR3 region: CASSLSLAGFTGDTQYF. The CDR3 coding sequence is TGTGCCAGCTCCCTGAGCCTAGCGGGCTTTACTGGGGATACGCAGTATTTT.

The rearrangement uses TRBV18 and TRBJ1-1; possibly TRBD1 for D (5 bases). The CDR3 is made up of 14 amino acids. Germline loops: CDR1 KGHSH, CDR2 LQKENI. With 4 bases removed from V and 1 base from J, the gap between germline ends came to 10 bases. Here the CDR3 reads CASSLGGGNTEAFF. CDR3 DNA sequence: TGTGCCAGCTCACTTGGGGGGGGGAACACTGAAGCTTTCTTT.

The gene calls are TRBV10-1 and TRBJ1-1; D is possibly TRBD1 (5 bases). The CDR3 extends over 14 amino acids. Germline CDR1 WNHNN, CDR2 SYGVQD (reference sequence). The V end lost 0 bases, the J end lost 5 bases, and 10 bases lay between the germline ends. CDR3 protein: CASSESRRGTEAFF. The CDR3 DNA follows: TGCGCCAGCAGTGAGTCTAGGAGGGGTACTGAAGCTTTCTTT.

The chain has TRBV7-2 and TRBJ1-4, with D tentatively TRBD1 (5 bases). Per germline, CDR1 SGHTA and CDR2 FQGNSA. The CDR3 runs to 15 residues. V lost 1 base to trimming and J lost 8 bases, with 14 bases between them. The CDR3 loop reads CASSLVAGSGEKLFF. The DNA of the CDR3 is TGTGCCAGCAGCTTAGTGGCAGGGTCGGGAGAAAAACTGTTTTTT.

V gene TRBV7-2 combines with J gene TRBJ1-1, with a weak D call TRBD1 (5 bases). This CDR3 region has 15 residues. Trimming pared 5 bases from V and 3 bases from J, leaving 16 bases between. Germline V gene data show CDR1 as SGHTA and CDR2 as FQGNSA. The CDR3: CASSVLGTTYTEAFF. For the CDR3, the DNA is TGTGCCAGCAGCGTACTGGGGACGACGTACACTGAAGCTTTCTTT.

This rearrangement joins TRBV7-3 to TRBJ2-1; 9 nucleotides align to TRBD2. Germline-derived CDR1 and CDR2 are SGHTA and FQGTGA. J gave up 0 bases and V 5 bases, and 2 bases lay outside the gene matches. The CDR3 is 15 residues long. DNA of the CDR3: TGTGCCAGCAGCCGTAGCGGGAGCTCCTACAATGAGCAGTTCTTC. This gives the protein CASSRSGSSYNEQFF.

The chain joins TRBV27 to TRBJ2-2; D gene uncertain. Germline V CDR1 and CDR2: MNHEY, SMNVEV (reference sequence). V gave up 4 bases and J gave up 3 bases, with 9 bases separating them. The CDR3 totals 14 residues. The CDR3 sequence is CASSWPGHTGELFF. The CDR3 nucleotides read TGTGCCAGCAGTTGGCCAGGTCACACCGGGGAGCTGTTTTTT.

This chain joins TRBV6-1 and TRBJ1-2, with D uncertain. The V end was cut by 8 bases, the J end by 2 bases, with 9 bases between. The CDR3 runs 12 residues. CDR1 is MNHNS, CDR2 SASEGT, per germline. The CDR3 sequence: CASRALNYGYTF. The CDR3 nucleotides are TGTGCCAGCCGTGCCCTCAACTATGGCTACACCTTC.

The chain uses TRBV19 and TRBJ1-1; D is uncertain. Trimming left V 2 bases short and J 1 base short, with 8 bases between. The length of the CDR3 is 14 residues. Germline V CDR1 and CDR2: LNHDA, SQIVND (reference sequence). The CDR3 loop is CASSIRRSNTEAFF. CDR3 coding DNA: TGTGCCAGTAGTATACGACGGTCGAACACTGAAGCTTTCTTT.

The chain joins TRBV18 to TRBJ2-7, with D perhaps matching TRBD2 (5 bases). V shed 4 bases and J shed 0 bases, with 10 bases lying between them. This CDR3 region has 14 residues. Germline CDR1 is KGHSH and CDR2 is LQKENI. CDR3 nucleotides: TGTGCCAGCTCACGGGTAGCGACCTCCTACGAGCAGTACTTC. It yields the protein CASSRVATSYEQYF.

The CDR3 reads CASSLLRTGTYEQYF. CDR3 coding DNA: TGCGCCAGCAGCTTGTTGAGGACAGGGACCTACGAGCAGTACTTC. The chain employs TRBV5-1 and TRBJ2-7; 8 bases agree with TRBD1. Germline V lookup: CDR1 SGHRS, CDR2 YFSETQ. The V segment lost 1 base and the J segment 2 bases; nucleotides outside the gene matches: 5. This CDR3 region has 15 residues.

The gene calls are TRBV30 and TRBJ1-2; TRBD1 matches 11 bases. With 0 bases clipped from V and 7 bases from J, the junction kept 4 bases outside the gene matches. Germline V CDR1 and CDR2: GTSNPN, SVGIG (reference sequence). This CDR3 comprises 14 residues. CDR3 bases: TGTGCCTGGAGTGTAGGCGGACAGGGGGCTGGCTACACCTTC. It specifies CAWSVGGQGAGYTF.

V and J are TRBV7-2 and TRBJ1-1, with 8 bases that match TRBD1. Germline CDR1 is SGHTA and CDR2 is FQGNSA. Trimming removed 2 bases from V and 1 base from J; junction bases left unmatched: 3. The length of the CDR3 is 15 residues. CDR3 in amino acids: CASSLLGTGNTEAFF. In DNA, the CDR3 is TGTGCCAGCAGCTTACTCGGGACAGGGAACACTGAAGCTTTCTTT.

The chain employs TRBV29-1 and TRBJ1-1, with D unresolved. Germline V gene lookup returns CDR1 SQVTM and CDR2 ANQGSEA. Trimming removed 5 bases from V and 1 base from J, with 11 bases in between. This CDR3 has 13 amino acids. CDR3 DNA: TGCAGCGTTTTAAGGGTGGGGAACACTGAAGCTTTCTTT. Translating gives CSVLRVGNTEAFF.

CDR3: CASSTVTSNYGYTF. As DNA, the CDR3 is TGTGCCAGTAGTACCGTTACATCAAACTATGGCTACACCTTC. The chain recombines TRBV19 with TRBJ1-2; D not certain. The CDR3 runs to 14 residues. Germline V gene data show CDR1 as LNHDA and CDR2 as SQIVND (reference sequence). Trimming took off 4 bases at V and 2 bases at J, with 11 bases between the two ends.

This chain joins TRBV2 and TRBJ2-6; 7 bases are shared with TRBD2. CDR1 is SNHLY and CDR2 is FYNNEI in the germline V gene. With 6 bases clipped from V and 2 bases from J, the junction kept 7 bases outside the gene matches. The CDR3 contains 16 residues. This chain's CDR3 is CASRPTSVAGANVLTF. In DNA, the CDR3 is TGTGCCAGCAGGCCAACTAGCGTCGCTGGGGCCAACGTCCTGACTTTC.

The J gene is TRBJ2-3, the V gene TRBV18; D is possibly TRBD2 (6 bases). Germline V gives CDR1 KGHSH, CDR2 LQKENI. V lost 6 bases to trimming and J lost 3 bases, with 10 bases between them. The CDR3 contains 13 residues. CDR3: CASSGDLTDTQYF. The CDR3, as DNA: TGTGCCAGCTCCGGGGACTTAACAGATACGCAGTATTTT.

The CDR3 sequence is CASSSFSTEIYEQYF. In DNA, the CDR3 is TGTGCCAGTAGTTCCTTCTCGACAGAAATCTACGAGCAGTACTTC. The chain uses TRBV19 and TRBJ2-7; D is possibly TRBD1 (5 bases). V lost 5 bases and J lost 3, with 17 bases in between. CDR1 is LNHDA, CDR2 SQIVND, per germline (reference sequence). CDR3 length: 15 residues.

This chain links TRBV4-1 with TRBJ2-7, with a possible D match to TRBD1 (6 bases). V lost 4 bases and J 5 bases, leaving 15 bases between the germline ends. CDR3 length: 14 amino acids. The germline gives CDR1 MGHRA, CDR2 YSYEKL. The CDR3 DNA reads TGCGCCAGCAGCCTCACAAGGGACACCAACGAGCAGTACTTC. Protein: CASSLTRDTNEQYF.

This rearrangement joins TRBV18 to TRBJ1-2; 9 bases match TRBD1. CDR3 length equals 15 residues. Per germline, CDR1 KGHSH and CDR2 LQKENI. V shed 3 bases and J 4 bases; nucleotides not matched to a gene: 6. The CDR3 DNA reads TGTGCCAGCTCACCGGACAGGGGATATTCCTATGGCTACACCTTC. Its protein is CASSPDRGYSYGYTF.

The V gene is TRBV12-5, the J gene TRBJ1-2; D not certain. There are 13 residues in the CDR3. Germline CDR1 and CDR2: LGHNT and FRNRAP. V was cut by 2 bases and J by 7 bases, with 11 bases left in between. CDR3: CASGLTRESGYTF. The CDR3, as DNA: TGTGCTAGTGGTTTGACCCGGGAGTCTGGCTACACCTTC.

The chain is built from TRBV5-1 and TRBJ2-5; D is tentatively TRBD1 or TRBD2 (5 bases each). Per germline, CDR1 SGHRS and CDR2 YFSETQ. V lost 3 bases, J lost 5 bases, and 14 bases lay in between. This CDR3 region has 14 residues. CDR3 nucleotides: TGCGCCAGCAGCTCCGAGGGGCGGGCTGAGACCCAGTACTTC. Its protein product is CASSSEGRAETQYF.

The chain is built from TRBV30 and TRBJ2-2; 9 bases are shared with TRBD1. The CDR3 spans 15 residues. V lost 5 bases to trimming and J lost 2 bases; unmatched junction nucleotides: 6. The germline gives CDR1 GTSNPN, CDR2 SVGIG (reference sequence). The CDR3 here is CAWRITGGNTGELFF. In DNA form, the CDR3 reads TGTGCCTGGCGAATTACAGGGGGCAACACCGGGGAGCTGTTTTTT.